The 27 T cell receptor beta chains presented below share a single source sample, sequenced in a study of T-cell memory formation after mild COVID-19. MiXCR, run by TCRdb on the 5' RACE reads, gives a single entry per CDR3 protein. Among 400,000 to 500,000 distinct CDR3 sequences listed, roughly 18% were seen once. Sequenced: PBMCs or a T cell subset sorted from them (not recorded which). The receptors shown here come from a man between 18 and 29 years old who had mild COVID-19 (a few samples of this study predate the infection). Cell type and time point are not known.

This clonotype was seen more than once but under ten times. CDR3 in DNA: TGTGCCAGCAGTTACGCCCAGGGAGATAGCAATCAGCCCCAGCATTTT. Translating gives CASSYAQGDSNQPQHF. The chain recombines TRBV6-6 with TRBJ1-5, with a tentative D call TRBD1 (5 bases). V lost 2 bases, J lost 0 bases, and 11 bases lay in between. Looked up from germline, CDR1 is MNHNY and CDR2 is SVGAGI (reference sequence). This CDR3 is built from 16 residues.

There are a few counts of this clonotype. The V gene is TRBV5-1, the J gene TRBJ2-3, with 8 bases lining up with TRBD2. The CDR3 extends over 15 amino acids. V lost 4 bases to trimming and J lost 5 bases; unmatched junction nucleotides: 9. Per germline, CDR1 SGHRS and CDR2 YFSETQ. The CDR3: CASSQTGGPGDTQYF. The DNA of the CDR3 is TGCGCCAGCAGCCAAACGGGGGGGCCTGGAGATACGCAGTATTTT.

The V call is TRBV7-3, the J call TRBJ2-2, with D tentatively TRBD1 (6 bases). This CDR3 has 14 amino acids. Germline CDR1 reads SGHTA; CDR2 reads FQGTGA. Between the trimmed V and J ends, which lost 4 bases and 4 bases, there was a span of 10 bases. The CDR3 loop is CASSSDSLTGELFF. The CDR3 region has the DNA TGTGCCAGCAGCTCGGACAGCCTCACCGGGGAGCTGTTTTTT.

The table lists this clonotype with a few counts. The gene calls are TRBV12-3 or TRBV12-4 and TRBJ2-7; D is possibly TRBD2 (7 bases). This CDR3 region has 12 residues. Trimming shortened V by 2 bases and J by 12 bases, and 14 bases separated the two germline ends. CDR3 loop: CASSLLEGGLYF. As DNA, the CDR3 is TGTGCCAGCAGTTTACTAGAGGGGGGGCTGTACTTC.

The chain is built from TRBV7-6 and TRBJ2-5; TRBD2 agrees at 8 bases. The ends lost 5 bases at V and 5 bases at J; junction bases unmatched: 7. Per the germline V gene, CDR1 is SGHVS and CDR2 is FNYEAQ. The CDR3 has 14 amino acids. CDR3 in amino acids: CASSGLGTRETQYF. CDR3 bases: TGTGCCAGCAGCGGGCTTGGGACTAGGGAGACCCAGTACTTC.

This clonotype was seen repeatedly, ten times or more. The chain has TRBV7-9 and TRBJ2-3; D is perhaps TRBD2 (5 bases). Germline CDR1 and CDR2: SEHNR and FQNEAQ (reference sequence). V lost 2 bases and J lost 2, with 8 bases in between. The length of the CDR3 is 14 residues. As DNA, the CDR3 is TGTGCCAGCAGCTTATCGGGGAACACAGATACGCAGTATTTT. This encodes CASSLSGNTDTQYF. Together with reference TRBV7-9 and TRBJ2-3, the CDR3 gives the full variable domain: DTGVSQNPRHKITKRGQNVTFRCDPISEHNRLYWYRQTLGQGPEFLTYFQNEAQLEKSRLLSDRFSAERPKGSFSTLEIQRTEQGDSAMYLCASSLSGNTDTQYFGPGTRLTVL.

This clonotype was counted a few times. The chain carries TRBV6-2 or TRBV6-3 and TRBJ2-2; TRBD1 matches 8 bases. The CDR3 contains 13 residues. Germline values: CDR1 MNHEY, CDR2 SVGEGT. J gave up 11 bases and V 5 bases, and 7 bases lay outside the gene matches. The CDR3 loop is CASSTRTGSELFF. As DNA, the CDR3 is TGTGCCAGCAGTACTCGGACAGGGTCCGAGCTGTTTTTT.

The CDR3 DNA is TGTGCCAGCAGTTTGGACATCGGGGCCAACTCCAGAGTTAGGACTGAAGCTTTCTTT. As protein: CASSLDIGANSRVRTEAFF. The V call is TRBV12-3 or TRBV12-4, the J call TRBJ1-1, with D maybe TRBD1 (5 bases). The CDR3 is made up of 19 amino acids. Trimming left V 3 bases short and J 5 bases short, with 28 bases between.

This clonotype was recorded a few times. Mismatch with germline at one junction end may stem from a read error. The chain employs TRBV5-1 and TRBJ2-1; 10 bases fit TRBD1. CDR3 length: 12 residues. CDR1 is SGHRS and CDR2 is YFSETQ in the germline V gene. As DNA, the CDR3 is TGCGCCAGCAGCTTCGCGACAGGGGGCGCCGTCTTC. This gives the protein CASSFATGGAVF.

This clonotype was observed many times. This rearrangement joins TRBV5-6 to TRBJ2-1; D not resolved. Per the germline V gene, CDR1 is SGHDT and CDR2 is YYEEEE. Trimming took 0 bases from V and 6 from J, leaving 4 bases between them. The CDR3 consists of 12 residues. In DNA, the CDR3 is TGTGCCAGCAGCTTGGGTGCCAATGAGCAGTTCTTC. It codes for CASSLGANEQFF.

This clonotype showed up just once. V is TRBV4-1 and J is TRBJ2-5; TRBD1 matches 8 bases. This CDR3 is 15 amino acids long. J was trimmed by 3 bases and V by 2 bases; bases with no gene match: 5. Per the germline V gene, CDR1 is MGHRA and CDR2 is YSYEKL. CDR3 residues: CASSQYRGMEETQYF. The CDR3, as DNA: TGCGCCAGCAGCCAATACAGGGGGATGGAAGAGACCCAGTACTTC.

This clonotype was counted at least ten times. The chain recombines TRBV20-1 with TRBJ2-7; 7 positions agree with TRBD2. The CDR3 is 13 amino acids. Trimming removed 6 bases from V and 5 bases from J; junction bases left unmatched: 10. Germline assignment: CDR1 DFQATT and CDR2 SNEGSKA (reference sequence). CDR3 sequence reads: CSATGEGIDEQYV. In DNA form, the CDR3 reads TGCAGTGCAACCGGGGAGGGGATTGACGAGCAGTACGTC.

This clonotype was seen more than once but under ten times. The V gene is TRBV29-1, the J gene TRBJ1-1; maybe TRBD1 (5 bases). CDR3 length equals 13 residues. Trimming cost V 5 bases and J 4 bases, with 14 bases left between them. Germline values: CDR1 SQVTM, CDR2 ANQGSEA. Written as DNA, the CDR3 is TGCAGCGTTCCCCAGCGGGGGGGCACTGAAGCTTTCTTT. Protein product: CSVPQRGGTEAFF.

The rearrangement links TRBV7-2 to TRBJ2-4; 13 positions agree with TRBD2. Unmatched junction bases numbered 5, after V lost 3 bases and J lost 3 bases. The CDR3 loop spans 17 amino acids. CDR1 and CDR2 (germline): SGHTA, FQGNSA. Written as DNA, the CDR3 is TGTGCCAGCAGCTTTGGGGGGACTAGCGGGGACAAAAACATTCAGTACTTC. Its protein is CASSFGGTSGDKNIQYF.

The CDR3 reads CSARAFGGRRIDTQYF. The CDR3 bases are TGCAGTGCTAGAGCATTCGGGGGGAGGAGGATCGATACGCAGTATTTT. The rearrangement uses TRBV20-1 and TRBJ2-3; 7 bases map to TRBD2. This CDR3 is 16 amino acids long. Germline values: CDR1 DFQATT, CDR2 SNEGSKA (reference sequence). With 1 base clipped from V and 6 bases from J, the junction kept 13 bases outside the gene matches.

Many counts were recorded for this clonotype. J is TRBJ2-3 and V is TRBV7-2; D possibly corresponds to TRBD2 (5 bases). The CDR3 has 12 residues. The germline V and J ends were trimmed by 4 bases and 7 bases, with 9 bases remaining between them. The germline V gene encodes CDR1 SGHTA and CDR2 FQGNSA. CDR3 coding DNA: TGTGCCAGCAGCTCCCCGGGAAATACGCAGTATTTT. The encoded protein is CASSSPGNTQYF.

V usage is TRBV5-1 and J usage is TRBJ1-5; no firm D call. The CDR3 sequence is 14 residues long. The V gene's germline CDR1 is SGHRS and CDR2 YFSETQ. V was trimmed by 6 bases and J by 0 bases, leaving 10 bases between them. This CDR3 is CASTLNRSNQPQHF. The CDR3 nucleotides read TGCGCCAGCACCTTAAATCGTAGCAATCAGCCCCAGCATTTT.

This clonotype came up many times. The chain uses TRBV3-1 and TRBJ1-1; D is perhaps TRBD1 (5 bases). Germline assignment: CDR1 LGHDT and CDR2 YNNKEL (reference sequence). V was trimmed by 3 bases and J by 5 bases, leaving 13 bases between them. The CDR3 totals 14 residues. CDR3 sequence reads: CASSHFQGRTEAFF. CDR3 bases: TGTGCCAGCAGCCATTTTCAGGGAAGGACTGAAGCTTTCTTT. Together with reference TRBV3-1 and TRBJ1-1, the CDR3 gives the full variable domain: DTAVSQTPKYLVTQMGNDKSIKCEQNLGHDTMYWYKQDSKKFLKIMFSYNNKELIINETVPNRFSPKSPDKAHLNLHINSLELGDSAVYFCASSHFQGRTEAFFGQGTRLTVV.

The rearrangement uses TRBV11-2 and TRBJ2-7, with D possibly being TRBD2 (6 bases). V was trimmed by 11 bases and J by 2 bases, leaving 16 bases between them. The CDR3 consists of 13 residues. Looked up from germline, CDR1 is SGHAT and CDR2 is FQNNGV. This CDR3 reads CAPPRRGAYEQYF. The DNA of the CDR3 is TGTGCCCCCCCACGGCGGGGAGCCTACGAGCAGTACTTC.

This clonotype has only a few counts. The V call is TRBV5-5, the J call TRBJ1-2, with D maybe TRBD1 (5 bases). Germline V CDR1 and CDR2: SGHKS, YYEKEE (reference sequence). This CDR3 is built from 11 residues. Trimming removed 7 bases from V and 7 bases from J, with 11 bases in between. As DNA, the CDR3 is TGTGCCAGCGGCAGGGTATCTGGCTACACCTTC. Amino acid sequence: CASGRVSGYTF.

CDR3 loop: CASSRGGRYQETQYF. The CDR3 DNA follows: TGTGCCAGCAGCCGGGGGGGGAGGTACCAAGAGACCCAGTACTTC. This chain links TRBV12-3 or TRBV12-4 with TRBJ2-5, with TRBD2 matching 8 bases. Unmatched junction bases numbered 6, after V lost 6 bases and J lost 0 bases. There are 15 residues in the CDR3.

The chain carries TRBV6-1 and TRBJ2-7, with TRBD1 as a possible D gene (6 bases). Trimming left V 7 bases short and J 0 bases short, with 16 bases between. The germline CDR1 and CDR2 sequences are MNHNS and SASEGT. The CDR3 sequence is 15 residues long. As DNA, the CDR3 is TGTGCCAGCACCTTTGGGGGCCCCAGCTCCTACGAGCAGTACTTC. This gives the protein CASTFGGPSSYEQYF.

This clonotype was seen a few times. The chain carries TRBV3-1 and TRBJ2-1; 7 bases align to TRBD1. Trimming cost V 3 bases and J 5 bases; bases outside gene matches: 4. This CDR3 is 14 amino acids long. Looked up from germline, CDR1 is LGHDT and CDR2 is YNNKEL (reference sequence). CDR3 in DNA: TGTGCCAGCAGCCAGGCCGGGACAGACAATGAGCAGTTCTTC. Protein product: CASSQAGTDNEQFF.

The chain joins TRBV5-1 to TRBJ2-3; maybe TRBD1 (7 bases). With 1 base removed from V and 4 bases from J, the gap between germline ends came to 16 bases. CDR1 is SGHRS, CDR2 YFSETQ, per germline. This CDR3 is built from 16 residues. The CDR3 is CASSLYAEGAADTQYF. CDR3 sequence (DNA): TGCGCCAGCAGCTTGTACGCGGAGGGGGCGGCAGATACGCAGTATTTT. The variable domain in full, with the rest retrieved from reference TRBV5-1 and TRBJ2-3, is KAGVTQTPRYLIKTRGQQVTLSCSPISGHRSVSWYQQTPGQGLQFLFEYFSETQRNKGNFPGRFSGRQFSNSRSEMNVSTLELGDSALYLCASSLYAEGAADTQYFGPGTRLTVL.

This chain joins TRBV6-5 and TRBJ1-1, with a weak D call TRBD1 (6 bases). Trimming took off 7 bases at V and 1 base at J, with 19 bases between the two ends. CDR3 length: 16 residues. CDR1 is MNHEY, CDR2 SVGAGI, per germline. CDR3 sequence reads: CASTSGHKDPNTEAFF. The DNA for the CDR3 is TGTGCCAGCACATCGGGACACAAGGACCCGAACACTGAAGCTTTCTTT.

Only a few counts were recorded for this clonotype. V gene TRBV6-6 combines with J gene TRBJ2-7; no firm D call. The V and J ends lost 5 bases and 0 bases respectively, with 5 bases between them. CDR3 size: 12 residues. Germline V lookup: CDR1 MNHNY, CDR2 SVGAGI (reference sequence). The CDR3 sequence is CASSPVSYEQYF. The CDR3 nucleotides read TGTGCCAGCAGTCCCGTCTCCTACGAGCAGTACTTC.

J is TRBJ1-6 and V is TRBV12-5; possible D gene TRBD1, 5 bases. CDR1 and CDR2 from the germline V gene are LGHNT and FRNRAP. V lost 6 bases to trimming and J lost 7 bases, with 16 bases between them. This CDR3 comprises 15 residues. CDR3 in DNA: TGTGCTAGTGGACGATCGGAGGGGAACAATTCACCCCTCCACTTT. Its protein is CASGRSEGNNSPLHF.